Reported below is one T cell receptor (beta chain). This clonotype was found a few times. This clone's antigen is unknown. Base qualities are not provided; no much larger clone lies one nucleotide away. The label giving this sample's treatment or condition can be read as: live attenuated yellow fever vaccine strain. PBMCs were isolated from peripheral blood using a standard Ficoll-Paque protocol. Dynabeads CD4 and CD8 positive selection kits were used to isolate the CD4 and CD8 T-cell fractions. TriZol was used to extract RNA from bulk PBMCs, CD4 and CD8 fractions, and dextramer-positive and dextramer-negative fractions. Sequencing was performed on an Illumina NovaSeq 6000. TCR cDNA was made using 5'RACE template switching, a step that added a universal primer site and unique molecular identifiers. Priming of cDNA synthesis was performed from both the TCR alpha and TCR beta constant segments. Libraries were amplified in two PCR steps, with sample barcodes and sequencing adapters added in the second step. Sequencing of libraries was performed on Illumina HiSeq 2500 (2x100 bp) or NovaSeq (2x150 bp). The published analysis was carried out like this. MIGEC handled demultiplexing of reads and collapsing into UMI consensus sequences, while MiXCR performed V(D)J alignment. Vaccine-responding clonotypes were identified with edgeR using replicate PBMC samples, with FDR below 0.01 and a log2 fold change above 5 up to day 15 being required. Each bulk clonotype received a CD4 or CD8 identity based on whether the sequenced CD4 or CD8 repertoire contained that clonotype at higher abundance. TCRdb reprocessed the public reads (quality trimming at Q25 with fastp, clone calling with MiXCR) and kept in-frame beta chains. Every distinct CDR3 protein forms one entry, paired with its most common genes and DNA. The V and J calls come from TCRdb's annotation, not from the publication. For this sample there are some 340,000 distinct CDR3 sequences; roughly a tenth appear just once. Clones ranked in the top ten supply over 3% of the sample.

The data stem from a study of T cells after yellow fever vaccination (dated by TCRdb to about 2019). Concerning the study at large: The SMART-Seq v4 Ultra Low Input RNA kit was used to prepare libraries from fractions with low cell numbers. Bulk PBMC replicates and cell subsets were isolated from blood drawn at multiple timepoints before and after both primary and secondary immunization. To follow T-cell clones before and after both primary and booster YFV17D yellow fever vaccination, bulk TCR alpha and beta repertoires underwent longitudinal sequencing. The cohort comprised two healthy male donors, one aged 18 to 29 and one aged 30 to 39 years.

The CDR3 runs 15 residues from the cysteine to the phenylalanine. The only DNA kept is the CDR3, 45 bases in frame from the first base. CDR1 and CDR2 are drawn from the germline V gene: SGHRS, YFSETQ. Germline trimming amounts to 3 bases on V and 7 bases on J, with 6 as the count of junction bases outside the gene matches. Here is what the overall study found, with its caveats: After the booster, most of the clones that had expanded following primary vaccination were detected again (approximately 96% of CD4 and around nine tenths of CD8), which suggests that memory was broadly maintained. The secondary T-cell response was weaker than the primary response but faster, peaking on day 5 instead of day 15. A small share of clonotypes occurred in both CD4 and CD8 compartments, likely arising from convergent recombination. FACS-sorted repertoires could contain abundant contaminating clonotypes from the bulk population, so computational filtering was required. Only a couple of donors were included in the study, so the extent to which the findings can be generalized is limited.

The source material was CD4+ T cells sorted from PBMCs, sampled 45 days after the yellow fever booster vaccination. The chain couples TRBV5-1 to TRBJ1-6, with 8 bases matching TRBD1. The sequence came from a man aged 18-30 years who received the YFV17D yellow fever vaccine. Read as DNA, the sequence is TGCGCCAGCAGCTCCCGAGACAGGGGCAATTCACCCCTCCACTTT. Its coded protein is CASSSRDRGNSPLHF.